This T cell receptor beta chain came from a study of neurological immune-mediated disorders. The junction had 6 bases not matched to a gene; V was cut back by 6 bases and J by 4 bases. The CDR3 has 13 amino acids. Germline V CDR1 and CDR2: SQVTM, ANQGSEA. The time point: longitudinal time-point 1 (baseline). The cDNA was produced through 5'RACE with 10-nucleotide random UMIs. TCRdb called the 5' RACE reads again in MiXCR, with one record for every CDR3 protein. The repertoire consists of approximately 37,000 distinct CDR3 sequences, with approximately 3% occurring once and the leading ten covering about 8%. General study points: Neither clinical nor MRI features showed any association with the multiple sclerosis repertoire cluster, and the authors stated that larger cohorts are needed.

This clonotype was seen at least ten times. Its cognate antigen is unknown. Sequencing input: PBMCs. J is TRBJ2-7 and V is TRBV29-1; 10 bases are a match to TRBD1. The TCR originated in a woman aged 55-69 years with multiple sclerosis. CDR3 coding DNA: TGCAGCGTCCGACAGGGGGCTCAGTACGAGCAGTACTTC. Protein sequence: CSVRQGAQYEQYF.